Shown below are 2 T cell receptor beta chains from a single sample sequenced in a study of blood T cell repertoires in COVID-19. Some clones are missing from TCRdb's copy, which holds only in-frame ones; the method was immunoSEQ multiplex PCR. Of roughly 170,000 clones listed, 70% to 90% are singletons. Material: peripheral blood. All receptors derive from a man aged 40-49 years who had recovered from COVID-19.

The V gene is TRBV9, the J gene TRBJ2-4, with D perhaps matching TRBD2 (6 bases). The CDR3 spans 14 residues. Trimming removed 3 bases at V and 0 bases at J, with 7 bases between. CDR1 SGDLS and CDR2 YYNGEE come from the germline V gene. The chain's CDR3 is CASSAGVAKNIQYF. In nucleotides, the CDR3 is TGTGCCAGCAGCGCGGGGGTAGCCAAAAACATTCAGTACTTC. Full variable domain (remainder filled in from reference TRBV9 and TRBJ2-4): DSGVTQTPKHLITATGQRVTLRCSPRSGDLSVYWYQQSLDQGLQFLIQYYNGEERAKGNILERFSAQQFPDLHSELNLSSLELGDSALYFCASSAGVAKNIQYFGAGTRLSVL.

The chain recombines TRBV4-3 with TRBJ2-7, with 9 bases aligning to TRBD2. The CDR3 totals 16 residues. The V segment lost 0 bases and the J segment 2 bases; nucleotides outside the gene matches: 5. Germline V CDR1 and CDR2: LGHNA, YSLEER. The CDR3 loop is CASSQDWRLAAYEQYF. In DNA form, the CDR3 reads TGCGCCAGCAGCCAAGACTGGAGACTAGCGGCCTACGAGCAGTACTTC.